This TCR beta chain was sequenced for a study of T cell repertoires in ileal Crohn's disease. Comment on this clone: Its antigen is still unknown. At the DNA level, this CDR3 is encoded by other sequences in the same sample as well.

After removal of 4 bases from V and 4 bases from J, the junction contained 3 bases not matched to a gene. The CDR3 runs to 13 residues. CDR1 SGHDT and CDR2 YYEEEE come from the germline V gene. The repertoire was sequenced with immunoSEQ multiplex PCR; TCRdb's copy has only in-frame clones and lacks some. This table has about 16,000 clones, about 66% appearing once. Findings of the study overall: Clonality above 26.8% at surgery always came with endoscopic recurrence.

This sequence joins TRBV5-6 and TRBJ2-5; 8 positions match TRBD1. The specimen was ileal tissue. The clonotype originates from an adult with Crohn's disease. CDR3 sequence reads: CASSPDRVETQYF. CDR3 nucleotide sequence: TGTGCCAGCAGCCCGGACAGGGTAGAGACCCAGTACTTC.